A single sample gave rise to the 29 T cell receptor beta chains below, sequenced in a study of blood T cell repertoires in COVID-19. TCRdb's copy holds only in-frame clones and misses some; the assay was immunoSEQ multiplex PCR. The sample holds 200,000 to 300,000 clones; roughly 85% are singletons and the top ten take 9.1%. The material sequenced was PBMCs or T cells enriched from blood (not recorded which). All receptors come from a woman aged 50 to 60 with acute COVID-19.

The CDR3 loop reads CAWSEAALLGDTQYF. CDR3 nucleotide sequence: TGTGCCTGGAGTGAAGCGGCCCTGCTTGGGGATACGCAGTATTTT. The gene calls are TRBV30 and TRBJ2-3; D possibly corresponds to TRBD2 (5 bases). CDR1 and CDR2 from the germline V gene are GTSNPN and SVGIG (reference sequence). The CDR3 is 15 amino acids. V lost 1 base and J 6 bases, leaving 17 bases between the germline ends.

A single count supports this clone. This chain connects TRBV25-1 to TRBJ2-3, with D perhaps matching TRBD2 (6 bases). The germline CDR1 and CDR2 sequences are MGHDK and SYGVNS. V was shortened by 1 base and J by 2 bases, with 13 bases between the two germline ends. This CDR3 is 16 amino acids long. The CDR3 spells CASSEFPRGATDTQYF. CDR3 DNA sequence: TGTGCCAGCAGTGAATTCCCGCGGGGAGCCACAGATACGCAGTATTTT.

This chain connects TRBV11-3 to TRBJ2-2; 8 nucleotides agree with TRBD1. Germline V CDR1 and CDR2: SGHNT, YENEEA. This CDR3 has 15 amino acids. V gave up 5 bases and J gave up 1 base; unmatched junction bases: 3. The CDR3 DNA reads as TGTGCCAGCAGCCCCGGACAGGGGAACACCGGGGAGCTGTTTTTT. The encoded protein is CASSPGQGNTGELFF.

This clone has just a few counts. The CDR3 protein is CASSLDGYGELFF. CDR3 nucleotide sequence: TGCGCCAGCAGCTTGGACGGTTACGGGGAGCTGTTTTTT. This sequence joins TRBV5-1 and TRBJ2-2, with unresolved D. The germline gives CDR1 SGHRS, CDR2 YFSETQ. The V end was cut by 0 bases, the J end by 7 bases, with 7 bases between. The CDR3 consists of 13 residues.

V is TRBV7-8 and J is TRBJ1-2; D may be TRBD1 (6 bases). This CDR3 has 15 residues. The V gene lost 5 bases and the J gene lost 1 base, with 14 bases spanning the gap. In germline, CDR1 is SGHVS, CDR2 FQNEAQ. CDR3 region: CASSLDSSFNYGYTF. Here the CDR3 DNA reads TGTGCCAGCAGCCTGGACAGTTCCTTTAACTATGGCTACACCTTC. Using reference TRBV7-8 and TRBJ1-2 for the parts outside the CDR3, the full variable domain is GAGVSQSPRYKVAKRGQDVALRCDPISGHVSLFWYQQALGQGPEFLTYFQNEAQLDKSGLPSDRFFAERPEGSVSTLKIQRTQQEDSAVYLCASSLDSSFNYGYTFGSGTRLTVV.

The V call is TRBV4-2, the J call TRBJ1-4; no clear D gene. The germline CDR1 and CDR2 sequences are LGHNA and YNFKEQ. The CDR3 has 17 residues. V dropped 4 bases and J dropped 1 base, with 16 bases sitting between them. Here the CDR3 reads CASSLGAAFGTNEKLFF. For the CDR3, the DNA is TGTGCCAGCAGCCTCGGAGCGGCTTTTGGAACTAATGAAAAACTGTTTTTT.

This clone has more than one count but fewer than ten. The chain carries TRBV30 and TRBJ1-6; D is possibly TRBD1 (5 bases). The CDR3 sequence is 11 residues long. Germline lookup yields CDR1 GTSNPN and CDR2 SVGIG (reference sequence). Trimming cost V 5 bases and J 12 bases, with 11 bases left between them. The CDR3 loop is CAWVLGGPLHF. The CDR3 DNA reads TGTGCCTGGGTCCTGGGGGGACCCCTCCACTTT.

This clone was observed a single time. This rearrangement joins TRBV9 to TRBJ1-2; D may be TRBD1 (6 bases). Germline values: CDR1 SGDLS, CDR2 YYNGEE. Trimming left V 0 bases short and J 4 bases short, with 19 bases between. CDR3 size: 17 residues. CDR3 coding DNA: TGTGCCAGCAGCGTAGTAGGGGGAACCCAAGTTATCTATGGCTACACCTTC. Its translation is CASSVVGGTQVIYGYTF. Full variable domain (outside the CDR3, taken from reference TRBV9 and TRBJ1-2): DSGVTQTPKHLITATGQRVTLRCSPRSGDLSVYWYQQSLDQGLQFLIQYYNGEERAKGNILERFSAQQFPDLHSELNLSSLELGDSALYFCASSVVGGTQVIYGYTFGSGTRLTVV.

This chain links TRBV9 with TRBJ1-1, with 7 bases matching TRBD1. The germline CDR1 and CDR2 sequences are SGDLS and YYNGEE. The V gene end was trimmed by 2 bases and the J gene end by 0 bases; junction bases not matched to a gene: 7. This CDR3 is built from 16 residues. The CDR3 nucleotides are TGTGCCAGCAGCGTCGGATGGACAGGCTTGAACACTGAAGCTTTCTTT. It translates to CASSVGWTGLNTEAFF.

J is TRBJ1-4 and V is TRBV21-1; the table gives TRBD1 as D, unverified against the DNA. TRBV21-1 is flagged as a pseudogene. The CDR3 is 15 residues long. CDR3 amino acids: CASSKAQGPGEKLFF. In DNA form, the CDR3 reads TGTGCCAGCAGCAAAGCGCAGGGGCCAGGTGAAAAACTGTTTTTT.

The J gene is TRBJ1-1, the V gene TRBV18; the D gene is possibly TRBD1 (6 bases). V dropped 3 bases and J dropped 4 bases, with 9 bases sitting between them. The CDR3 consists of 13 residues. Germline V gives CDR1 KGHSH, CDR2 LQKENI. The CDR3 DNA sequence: TGTGCCAGCTCACCTATACAGGGCACTGAAGCTTTCTTT. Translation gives CASSPIQGTEAFF. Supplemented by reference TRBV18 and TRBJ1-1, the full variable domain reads NAGVMQNPRHLVRRRGQEARLRCSPMKGHSHVYWYRQLPEEGLKFMVYLQKENIIDESGMPKERFSAEFPKEGPSILRIQQVVRGDSAAYFCASSPIQGTEAFFGQGTRLTVV.

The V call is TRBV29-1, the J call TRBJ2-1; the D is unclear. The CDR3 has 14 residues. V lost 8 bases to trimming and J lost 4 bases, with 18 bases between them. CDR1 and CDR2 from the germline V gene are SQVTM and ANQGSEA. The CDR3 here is CSFPGSLGYNEQFF. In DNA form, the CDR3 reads TGCAGCTTTCCCGGGTCCCTAGGTTACAATGAGCAGTTCTTC.

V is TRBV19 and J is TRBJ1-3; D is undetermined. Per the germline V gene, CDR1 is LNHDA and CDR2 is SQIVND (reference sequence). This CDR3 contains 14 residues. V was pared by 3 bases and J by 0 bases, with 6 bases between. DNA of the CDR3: TGTGCCAGTAGTATCCAGATCTCTGGAAACACCATATATTTT. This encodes CASSIQISGNTIYF.

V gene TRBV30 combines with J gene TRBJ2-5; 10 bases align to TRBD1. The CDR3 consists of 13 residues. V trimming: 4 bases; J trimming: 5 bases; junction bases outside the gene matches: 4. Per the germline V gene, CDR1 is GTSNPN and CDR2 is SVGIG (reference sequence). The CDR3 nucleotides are TGTGCCTGGACGACAGGGGGCGCGGAGACCCAGTACTTC. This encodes CAWTTGGAETQYF.

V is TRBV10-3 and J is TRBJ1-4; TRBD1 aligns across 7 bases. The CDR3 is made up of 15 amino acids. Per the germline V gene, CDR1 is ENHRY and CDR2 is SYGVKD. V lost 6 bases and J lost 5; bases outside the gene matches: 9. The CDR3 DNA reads TGTGCCATCAGCGGAGGGGGACAGTCAAATGAAAAACTGTTTTTT. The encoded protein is CAISGGGQSNEKLFF.

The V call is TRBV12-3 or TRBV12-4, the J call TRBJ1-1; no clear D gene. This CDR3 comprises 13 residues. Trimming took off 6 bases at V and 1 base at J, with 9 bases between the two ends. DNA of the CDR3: TGTGCCAGCAGCAGCCGGGAGAACACTGAAGCTTTCTTT. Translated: CASSSRENTEAFF.

This CDR3 is CASIGGGEDTQYF. The DNA for the CDR3 is TGTGCCAGCATAGGGGGGGGCGAGGATACGCAGTATTTT. This chain uses TRBV28 with TRBJ2-3, with TRBD2 as a possible D gene (7 bases). The V gene lost 7 bases and the J gene lost 6 bases, with 14 bases spanning the gap. This CDR3 is built from 13 residues. The germline CDR1 and CDR2 sequences are MDHEN and SYDVKM.

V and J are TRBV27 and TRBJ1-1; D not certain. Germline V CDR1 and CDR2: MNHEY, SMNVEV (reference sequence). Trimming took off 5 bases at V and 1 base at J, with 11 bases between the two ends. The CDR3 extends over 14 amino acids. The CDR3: CASSLGRGNTEAFF. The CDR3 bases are TGTGCCAGCAGTCTAGGACGGGGGAACACTGAAGCTTTCTTT.

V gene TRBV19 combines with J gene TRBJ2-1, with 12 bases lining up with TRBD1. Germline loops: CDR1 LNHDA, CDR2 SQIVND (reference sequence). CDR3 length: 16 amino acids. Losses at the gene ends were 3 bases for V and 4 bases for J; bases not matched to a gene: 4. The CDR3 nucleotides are TGTGCCAGTAGTATGCGGGACAGGGGGCCGTACAATGAGCAGTTCTTC. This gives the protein CASSMRDRGPYNEQFF.

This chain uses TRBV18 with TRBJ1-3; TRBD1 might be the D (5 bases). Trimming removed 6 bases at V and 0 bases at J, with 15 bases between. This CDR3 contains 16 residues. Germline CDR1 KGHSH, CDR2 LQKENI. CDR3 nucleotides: TGTGCCAGCTCGCGGGACGGGTCGCTCTCTGGAAACACCATATATTTT. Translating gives CASSRDGSLSGNTIYF.

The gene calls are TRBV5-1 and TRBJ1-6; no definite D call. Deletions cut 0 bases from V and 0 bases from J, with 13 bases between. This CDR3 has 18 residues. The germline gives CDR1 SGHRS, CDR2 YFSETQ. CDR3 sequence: CASSLAGTGSSYNSPLHF. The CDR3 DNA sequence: TGCGCCAGCAGCTTGGCCGGTACGGGGAGCTCCTATAATTCACCCCTCCACTTT.

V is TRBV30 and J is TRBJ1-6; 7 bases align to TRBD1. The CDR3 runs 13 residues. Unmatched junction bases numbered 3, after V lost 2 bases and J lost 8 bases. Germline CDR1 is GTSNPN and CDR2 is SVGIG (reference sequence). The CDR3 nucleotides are TGTGCCTGGAGTTTAACAGGGGATTCACCCCTCCACTTT. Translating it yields CAWSLTGDSPLHF.

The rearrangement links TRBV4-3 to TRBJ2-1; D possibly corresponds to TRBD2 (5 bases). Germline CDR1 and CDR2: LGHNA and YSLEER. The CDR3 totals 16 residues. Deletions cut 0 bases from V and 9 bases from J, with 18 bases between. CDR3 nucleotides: TGCGCCAGCAGCCAAGATCGAGCTAGTCTAGGGAGTGAGCAGTTCTTC. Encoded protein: CASSQDRASLGSEQFF.

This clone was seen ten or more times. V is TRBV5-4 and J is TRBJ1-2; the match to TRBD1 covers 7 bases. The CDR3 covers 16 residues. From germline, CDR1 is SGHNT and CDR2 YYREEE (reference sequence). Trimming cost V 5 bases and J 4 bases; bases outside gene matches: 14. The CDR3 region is CASRKTGNRSSYGYTF. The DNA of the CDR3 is TGTGCCAGCAGAAAGACAGGGAACCGATCTAGCTATGGCTACACCTTC.

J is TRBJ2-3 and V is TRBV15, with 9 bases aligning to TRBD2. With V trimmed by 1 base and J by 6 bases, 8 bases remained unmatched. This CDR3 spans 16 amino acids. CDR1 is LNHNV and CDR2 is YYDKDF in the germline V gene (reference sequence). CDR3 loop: CATSRAGLAGGDTQYF. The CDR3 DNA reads TGTGCCACCAGCAGAGCGGGACTAGCCGGAGGGGATACGCAGTATTTT.

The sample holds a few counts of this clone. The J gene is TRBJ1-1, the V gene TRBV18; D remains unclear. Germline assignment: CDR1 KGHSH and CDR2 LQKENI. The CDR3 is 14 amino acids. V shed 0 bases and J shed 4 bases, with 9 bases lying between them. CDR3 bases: TGTGCCAGCTCACCACCAGGAGGATCCACTGAAGCTTTCTTT. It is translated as CASSPPGGSTEAFF.

The CDR3 protein is CASSSVAQRGYNEQFF. The CDR3 nucleotides read TGCGCCAGCAGCTCGGTAGCCCAGCGGGGGTACAATGAGCAGTTCTTC. This chain links TRBV4-1 with TRBJ2-1, with TRBD2 matching 8 bases. Germline-derived CDR1 and CDR2 are MGHRA and YSYEKL. CDR3 length equals 16 residues. The V gene end was trimmed by 5 bases and the J gene end by 4 bases; junction bases not matched to a gene: 10.

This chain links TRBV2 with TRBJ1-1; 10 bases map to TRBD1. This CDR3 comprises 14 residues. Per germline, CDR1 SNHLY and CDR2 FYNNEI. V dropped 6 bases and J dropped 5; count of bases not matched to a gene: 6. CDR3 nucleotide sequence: TGTGCCAGCAGCGACAGGGGGCGCGGAACTGAAGCTTTCTTT. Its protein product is CASSDRGRGTEAFF.

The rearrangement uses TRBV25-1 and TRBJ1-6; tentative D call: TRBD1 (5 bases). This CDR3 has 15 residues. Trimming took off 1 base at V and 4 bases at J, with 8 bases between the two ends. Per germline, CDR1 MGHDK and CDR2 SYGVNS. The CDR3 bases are TGTGCCAGCAGTGAATCGGGGGGTTATAATTCACCCCTCCACTTT. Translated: CASSESGGYNSPLHF.